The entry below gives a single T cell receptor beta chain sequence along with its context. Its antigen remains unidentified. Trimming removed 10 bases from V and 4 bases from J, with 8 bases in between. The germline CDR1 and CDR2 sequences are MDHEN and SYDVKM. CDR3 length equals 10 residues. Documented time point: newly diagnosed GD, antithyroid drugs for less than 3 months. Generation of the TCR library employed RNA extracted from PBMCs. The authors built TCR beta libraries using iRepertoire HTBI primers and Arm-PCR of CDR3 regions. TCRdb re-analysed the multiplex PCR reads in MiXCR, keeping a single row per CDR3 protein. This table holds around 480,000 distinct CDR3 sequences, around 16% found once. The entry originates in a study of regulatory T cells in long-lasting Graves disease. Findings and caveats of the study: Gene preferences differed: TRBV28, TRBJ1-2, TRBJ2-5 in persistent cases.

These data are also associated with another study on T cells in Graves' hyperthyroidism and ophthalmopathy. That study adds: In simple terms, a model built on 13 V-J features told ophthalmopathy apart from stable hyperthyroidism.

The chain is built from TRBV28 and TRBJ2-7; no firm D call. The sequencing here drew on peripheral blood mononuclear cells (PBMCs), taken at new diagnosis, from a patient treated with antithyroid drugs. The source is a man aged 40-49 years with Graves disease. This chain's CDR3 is CATERYEQYF. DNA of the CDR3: TGTGCCACCGAACGGTACGAGCAGTACTTC.